Listed below are T cell receptor beta chains from one sample, sequenced in a study of blood T cell repertoires in COVID-19. TCRdb keeps only in-frame clones here, not all; method: immunoSEQ multiplex PCR. The table lists 200,000 to 250,000 clones, about 90% of them singletons. Sequenced input: PBMCs or T cells enriched from blood (not recorded which). These receptors came from a man aged 30-40 years who had been exposed to COVID-19. Each CDR3 is given with its conserved first and last residue. D genes are given only for firm matches. The size entry is marked missing in some rows and otherwise reads once, few, many or a size class.

v_gene: TRBV5-1; j_gene: TRBJ2-1; abundance: -; d_gene: -; CDR3nt: TGCGCCAGCAGCTCAAGTGGGGGGGCCGGGCATGAGCAGTTCTTC; CDR3aa: CASSSSGGAGHEQFF
v_gene: TRBV3-1/TRBV3-2; j_gene: TRBJ2-1; abundance: -; d_gene: -; CDR3nt: TGTGCCAGCAGCCAAGGGGCGGACTTATCCTACAATGAGCAGTTCTTC; CDR3aa: CASSQGADLSYNEQFF
v_gene: TRBV5-1; j_gene: TRBJ1-1; abundance: -; d_gene: -; CDR3nt: TGCGCCAGCAGCTTGGACAGTGGCATGAACACTGAAGCTTTCTTT; CDR3aa: CASSLDSGMNTEAFF
v_gene: TRBV23-1; j_gene: TRBJ1-5; abundance: -; d_gene: TRBD1; CDR3nt: TGCGCCAGCAGTCATTCCCCGGGACAGCTCAATCAGCCCCAGCATTTT; CDR3aa: CASSHSPGQLNQPQHF
v_gene: TRBV19; j_gene: TRBJ2-5; abundance: -; d_gene: TRBD2; CDR3nt: TGTGCCAGTAGTCTTGGGGGACTACAAGAGACCCAGTACTTC; CDR3aa: CASSLGGLQETQYF
v_gene: TRBV30; j_gene: TRBJ2-5; abundance: -; d_gene: -; CDR3nt: TGTGCCTGGAGGCTAGGGGGTCGGGAGACCCAGTACTTC; CDR3aa: CAWRLGGRETQYF
v_gene: TRBV19; j_gene: TRBJ1-5; abundance: -; d_gene: -; CDR3nt: TGTGCCAGTAGTACAAGGGGGATCAGCAATCAGCCCCAGCATTTT; CDR3aa: CASSTRGISNQPQHF
v_gene: TRBV13; j_gene: TRBJ2-5; abundance: -; d_gene: -; CDR3nt: TGTGCCAGCAGCTTCCGAGGAGGTCAAGAGACCCAGTACTTC; CDR3aa: CASSFRGGQETQYF
v_gene: TRBV5-6; j_gene: TRBJ1-1; abundance: once; d_gene: -; CDR3nt: TGTGCCAGCAGCTTACAGGGTATGCCTGATGCTTTCTTT; CDR3aa: CASSLQGMPDAFF
v_gene: TRBV10-3; j_gene: TRBJ1-6; abundance: -; d_gene: TRBD1; CDR3nt: TGTGCCATCAGTGAAACGGGACAGGGGGTCGGCGGCAATTCACCCCTCCACTTT; CDR3aa: CAISETGQGVGGNSPLHF
v_gene: TRBV18; j_gene: TRBJ2-7; abundance: -; d_gene: TRBD1; CDR3nt: TGTGCCAGCACTGACCGGGACAGGGGGCTCTACGAGCAGTACTTC; CDR3aa: CASTDRDRGLYEQYF
v_gene: TRBV12-1; j_gene: TRBJ1-1; abundance: -; d_gene: -; CDR3nt: TGTGCCAGCACTCCACCGGAGGAGGGAGGGCGGACTGAAGCTTTCTTT; CDR3aa: CASTPPEEGGRTEAFF
v_gene: TRBV10-3; j_gene: TRBJ1-5; abundance: -; d_gene: -; CDR3nt: TGTGCCAGTGGTGCGGGGGGAGGCAATCAGCCCCAGCATTTT; CDR3aa: CASGAGGGNQPQHF
v_gene: TRBV7-9; j_gene: TRBJ2-3; abundance: -; d_gene: -; CDR3nt: TGTGCCAGCAGCCTTGACAGCCTCACAGATACGCAGTATTTT; CDR3aa: CASSLDSLTDTQYF
v_gene: TRBV20-1; j_gene: TRBJ1-1; abundance: -; d_gene: -; CDR3nt: TGCAGTGCTAGTCGGGGGATTGAAGCTTTCTTT; CDR3aa: CSASRGIEAFF
v_gene: TRBV11-2; j_gene: TRBJ2-7; abundance: -; d_gene: -; CDR3nt: TGTGCCAGCAGCTCGTCCCCCGACGAGCAGTACTTC; CDR3aa: CASSSSPDEQYF
v_gene: TRBV7-6; j_gene: TRBJ2-3; abundance: -; d_gene: TRBD2; CDR3nt: TGTGCCAGCAGCCGGGGACTAGCGGGGGGTCCAGATACGCAGTATTTT; CDR3aa: CASSRGLAGGPDTQYF